This entry concerns a single T cell receptor beta chain. How the authors handled the data: How many nucleated cells were present was estimated from reference gene primer amplification. Sequencing was performed with immunoSEQ multiplex PCR; in TCRdb, only in-frame clones are kept and a portion is missing. D and trimming come from the DNA, and the V and J calls and clone size come from that table. The sample has 150,000 or so clones; 75% to 85% are singletons. The sample belongs to a study of blood T cell repertoires in COVID-19. J lost 2 bases, V lost 0 bases, and 4 bases had no gene match. The CDR3 totals 15 residues. Germline CDR1 is SGHRS and CDR2 is YFSETQ.

The receptor's source is a human donor with acute or convalescent COVID-19. The donor label of this sample is uncertain. Sequencing was carried out using peripheral blood. The chain combines TRBV5-1 with TRBJ1-2, with 7 bases that match TRBD1. For the CDR3, the DNA is TGCGCCAGCAGCTTGGGTAGAGGGGGCAACTATGGCTACACCTTC. It specifies CASSLGRGGNYGYTF.